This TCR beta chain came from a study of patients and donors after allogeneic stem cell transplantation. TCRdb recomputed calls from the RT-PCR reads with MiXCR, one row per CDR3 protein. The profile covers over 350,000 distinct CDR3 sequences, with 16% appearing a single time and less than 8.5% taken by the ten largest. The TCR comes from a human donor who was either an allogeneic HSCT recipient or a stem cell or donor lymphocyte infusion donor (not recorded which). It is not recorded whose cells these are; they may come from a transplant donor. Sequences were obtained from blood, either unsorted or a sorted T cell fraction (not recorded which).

CDR3 in DNA: TGTGCCAGCAGTTTAGGGCGGGACACCTATGGCTACACCTTC. It is translated as CASSLGRDTYGYTF. The gene calls are TRBV12-3 or TRBV12-4 and TRBJ1-2; tentatively, D is TRBD1 (6 bases). This CDR3 has 14 amino acids. V dropped 1 base and J dropped 4 bases, with 10 bases sitting between them.